The 27 T cell receptor beta chains given below trace back to one sample, sequenced in a study of T cell changes during pregnancy in multiple sclerosis. Here immunoSEQ multiplex PCR was the method, and the copy in TCRdb shows in-frame clones only, minus some. The sample has 40,000 to 50,000 clones, around 93% seen once. The sequencing here drew on CD8+ T cells from peripheral blood mononuclear cells, taken in the first trimester of pregnancy. These receptors were obtained from a female donor with multiple sclerosis, enrolled in a pregnancy study.

V and J are TRBV9 and TRBJ1-1; 8 bases are a match to TRBD1. Germline CDR1 reads SGDLS; CDR2 reads YYNGEE. V shed 4 bases, J shed 3 bases, and the junction held 5 bases outside the gene matches. CDR3 length: 14 residues. CDR3 in amino acids: CASSHPTGDTEAFF. The CDR3 region has the DNA TGTGCCAGCAGCCATCCGACAGGGGACACTGAAGCTTTCTTT.

V is TRBV9 and J is TRBJ1-3; D uncertain. The CDR3 consists of 15 residues. Germline lookup yields CDR1 SGDLS and CDR2 YYNGEE. V was shortened by 0 bases and J by 4 bases, with 11 bases between the two germline ends. This CDR3 reads CASSVGGGWGNTIYF. CDR3 nucleotides: TGTGCCAGCAGCGTAGGAGGAGGGTGGGGAAACACCATATATTTT.

The chain joins TRBV5-1 to TRBJ2-7, with 15 bases matching TRBD2. CDR3 size: 17 residues. V lost 4 bases, J lost 3 bases, and 8 bases stayed unmatched. Germline lookup yields CDR1 SGHRS and CDR2 YFSETQ. The CDR3 DNA reads TGCGCCAGCAGCCTGCGGACTAGCGGGAGGGCGGTCTACGAGCAGTACTTC. As protein: CASSLRTSGRAVYEQYF.

This rearrangement joins TRBV10-3 to TRBJ2-7; 13 bases map to TRBD2. The J segment lost 2 bases and the V segment lost 10 bases, leaving 11 bases of the junction unmatched. The CDR3 runs 16 residues. Germline V CDR1 and CDR2: ENHRY, SYGVKD. This chain's CDR3 is CATRGTSGKATYEQYF. The CDR3 bases are TGTGCCACTCGGGGGACTAGCGGGAAGGCGACCTACGAGCAGTACTTC.

The chain is built from TRBV21-1 and TRBJ2-5; whether TRBD1, the table's D call, matches the DNA was not checked. TRBV21-1 is noted as a pseudogene. This CDR3 has 14 residues. CDR3 sequence (DNA): TGTGCCAGCAGGCGGACAGGGGAACAAGAGACCCAGTACTTC. Its translation: CASRRTGEQETQYF.

CDR3 DNA: TGTGCCAGCAGTCACGGACTAGCGCCTTCCTACAATGAGCAGTTCTTC. Amino acid sequence: CASSHGLAPSYNEQFF. This chain uses TRBV27 with TRBJ2-1; 9 bases match TRBD2. The CDR3 runs to 16 residues. Germline V gene lookup returns CDR1 MNHEY and CDR2 SMNVEV (reference sequence). Trimming took 5 bases from V and 1 from J; bases not matched to a gene: 6.

The chain recombines TRBV23-1 with TRBJ2-3, with D tentatively TRBD1 (6 bases). TRBV23-1 is reported as an ORF; its role is uncertain. The CDR3 is 12 amino acids. V lost 2 bases and J lost 11, with 11 bases in between. The CDR3 DNA reads TGCGCCAGCAGTCAACTGGGGGCCTGGCAGTATTTT. It encodes CASSQLGAWQYF.

J is TRBJ2-1 and V is TRBV27, with 8 positions matching TRBD1. V shed 0 bases and J 5 bases; nucleotides not matched to a gene: 9. The CDR3 consists of 17 residues. Germline assignment: CDR1 MNHEY and CDR2 SMNVEV (reference sequence). Here the CDR3 reads CASSLSRTGSLHNEQFF. In DNA form, the CDR3 reads TGTGCCAGCAGTTTATCACGGACAGGGTCTCTGCACAATGAGCAGTTCTTC.

This clone is medium-sized in the sample. The chain employs TRBV9 and TRBJ2-1; D is perhaps TRBD1 (5 bases). V was shortened by 0 bases and J by 9 bases, with 13 bases between the two germline ends. The germline V gene encodes CDR1 SGDLS and CDR2 YYNGEE. This CDR3 contains 14 residues. In DNA, the CDR3 is TGTGCCAGCAGCGTAGCTTACCAGGGCGGTGAGCAGTTCTTC. Its translation: CASSVAYQGGEQFF.

V gene TRBV21-1 combines with J gene TRBJ2-7; the table gives TRBD1 as D, unverified against the DNA. TRBV21-1 is a known pseudogene. The CDR3 is 15 amino acids. CDR3 nucleotides: TGTGCCAGCACCCAAGGGGGACAGGTGACCTACGAGCAGTACTTC. Translated, it gives CASTQGGQVTYEQYF.

The chain employs TRBV4-1 and TRBJ2-1; 8 bases line up with TRBD1. V lost 3 bases and J lost 3; bases outside the gene matches: 4. In germline, CDR1 is MGHRA, CDR2 YSYEKL. The CDR3 covers 15 residues. CDR3 sequence: CASSHPTGGYNEQFF. The CDR3 DNA follows: TGCGCCAGCAGCCACCCCACAGGGGGCTACAATGAGCAGTTCTTC.

The rearrangement uses TRBV13 and TRBJ1-2; TRBD1 is a possible D gene (5 bases). This CDR3 comprises 12 residues. Germline assignment: CDR1 PRHDT and CDR2 FYEKMQ (reference sequence). V was pared by 7 bases and J by 2 bases, with 8 bases between. The CDR3 DNA follows: TGTGCCAGCAAGCAGGGAAACTATGGCTACACCTTC. This sequence encodes CASKQGNYGYTF.

V usage is TRBV2 and J usage is TRBJ2-7, with 8 bases that match TRBD1. V was pared by 6 bases and J by 0 bases, with 4 bases of the junction left unmatched. The CDR3 sequence is 14 residues long. From germline, CDR1 is SNHLY and CDR2 FYNNEI. The CDR3 DNA reads TGTGCCAGCAGACCCGGACAGGGCTCCTACGAGCAGTACTTC. It translates to CASRPGQGSYEQYF.

The rearrangement joins TRBV4-2 to TRBJ2-2; 8 bases are a match to TRBD1. V was pared by 0 bases and J by 2 bases, with 17 bases of the junction left unmatched. The germline gives CDR1 LGHNA, CDR2 YNFKEQ. The CDR3 runs to 21 residues. The CDR3 DNA sequence: TGTGCCAGCAGCCAAGATCTTAATCGGTATACAGGGGGGTTTAACACCGGGGAGCTGTTTTTT. The encoded protein is CASSQDLNRYTGGFNTGELFF.

V usage is TRBV7-2 and J usage is TRBJ2-2; TRBD2 is a possible D gene (5 bases). V gave up 11 bases and J gave up 3 bases, with 7 bases separating them. Germline lookup yields CDR1 SGHTA and CDR2 FQGNSA. The CDR3 contains 11 residues. The DNA of the CDR3 is TGTGCCCGGGATGACACCGGGGAGCTGTTTTTT. It translates to CARDDTGELFF.

This clone has just one count. This chain uses TRBV27 with TRBJ2-1; 9 bases align to TRBD1. The V and J ends lost 5 bases and 9 bases, in that order; junction bases with no gene match: 5. The CDR3 loop spans 13 amino acids. Germline V lookup: CDR1 MNHEY, CDR2 SMNVEV (reference sequence). Here the CDR3 DNA reads TGTGCCAGCAGTCTCGGGACAGGGACTGAGCAGTTCTTC. Its protein product is CASSLGTGTEQFF.

V gene TRBV12-2 combines with J gene TRBJ2-3; TRBD1 was called by the table and not checked on the DNA. TRBV12-2 is recorded as a pseudogene. The CDR3 has 19 amino acids. CDR3 coding DNA: TGTGCAAGTCGCCCATCGGGGACAGGGGCCCAAGTGGGCACAGATACGCAGTATTTT. Protein sequence: CASRPSGTGAQVGTDTQYF.

Only one count was recorded for this clone. The chain joins TRBV10-2 to TRBJ1-5, with 8 bases that match TRBD1. Germline V gene data show CDR1 as WSHSY and CDR2 as SAAADI. The CDR3 contains 14 residues. V trimming: 2 bases; J trimming: 4 bases; junction bases outside the gene matches: 1. In DNA, the CDR3 is TGCGCCAGCAGTGAGGACAGGGGAAATCAGCCCCAGCATTTT. This gives the protein CASSEDRGNQPQHF.

The chain joins TRBV13 to TRBJ2-1, with 13 bases identical to TRBD2. J was trimmed by 7 bases and V by 3 bases; bases with no gene match: 6. Germline CDR1 reads PRHDT; CDR2 reads FYEKMQ (reference sequence). The CDR3 runs 16 residues. CDR3: CASSLPGLAGMNEQFF. DNA of the CDR3: TGTGCCAGCAGCTTGCCGGGACTAGCGGGGATGAATGAGCAGTTCTTC.

The genes are TRBV4-1 and TRBJ1-3; no firm D call. In germline, CDR1 is MGHRA, CDR2 YSYEKL. The V end lost 4 bases, the J end lost 5 bases, and 6 bases lay between the germline ends. The CDR3 has 12 amino acids. CDR3 sequence: CASSPGRNTIYF. For the CDR3, the DNA is TGCGCCAGCAGCCCAGGAAGAAACACCATATATTTT.

The J gene is TRBJ1-4, the V gene TRBV14; no firm D call. Germline values: CDR1 SGHDN, CDR2 FVKESK. V lost 4 bases, J lost 0 bases, and 6 bases lay in between. The CDR3 totals 14 residues. The DNA for the CDR3 is TGTGCCAGCAGCCCGGGAGCAACTAATGAAAAACTGTTTTTT. It translates to CASSPGATNEKLFF.

The chain is built from TRBV23-1 and TRBJ1-5, with 8 bases matching TRBD1. TRBV23-1 is identified as an open reading frame with a role that is uncertain. V lost 0 bases and J lost 6; bases outside the gene matches: 19. The CDR3 spans 20 residues. CDR3 in DNA: TGCGCCAGCAGTCAATCCCGGATGGACAGGGCAATCGTTGTGAGTCAGCCCCAGCATTTT. It encodes CASSQSRMDRAIVVSQPQHF.

The J gene is TRBJ1-1, the V gene TRBV6-4, with D unclear. Germline lookup yields CDR1 MRHNA and CDR2 SNTAGT. Trimming took 0 bases from V and 8 from J, leaving 10 bases between them. This CDR3 comprises 13 residues. The CDR3 loop reads CASSDSRETEAFF. As DNA, the CDR3 is TGTGCCAGCAGTGACTCTAGGGAGACAGAAGCTTTCTTT.

The CDR3 loop reads CATSATSYNEQFF. Written as DNA, the CDR3 is TGTGCCACCAGCGCCACCAGCTACAATGAGCAGTTCTTC. The J gene is TRBJ2-1, the V gene TRBV15; D is unclear. The germline CDR1 and CDR2 sequences are LNHNV and YYDKDF (reference sequence). The CDR3 loop spans 13 amino acids. V was shortened by 5 bases and J by 3 bases, with 8 bases between the two germline ends.

The V call is TRBV2, the J call TRBJ2-1; 8 nucleotides match TRBD1. The V gene's germline CDR1 is SNHLY and CDR2 FYNNEI. J was trimmed by 2 bases and V by 7 bases; bases with no gene match: 7. The CDR3 runs to 15 residues. The CDR3 reads CASTEGTGPYNEQFF. The CDR3 nucleotides read TGTGCCAGCACCGAGGGGACAGGACCCTACAATGAGCAGTTCTTC.

The gene calls are TRBV5-1 and TRBJ2-3; 8 positions match TRBD2. There are 15 residues in the CDR3. V gave up 7 bases and J gave up 2 bases; unmatched junction bases: 9. Germline-derived CDR1 and CDR2 are SGHRS and YFSETQ. The CDR3 sequence: CASGYGRGATDTQYF. In DNA form, the CDR3 reads TGCGCCAGCGGCTACGGGCGGGGGGCCACAGATACGCAGTATTTT.

This chain joins TRBV6-7 and TRBJ2-3; a weak D match, TRBD1 (6 bases). TRBV6-7 is sorted into the ORF group, with uncertain function. V was pared by 6 bases and J by 0 bases, with 16 bases between. The CDR3 has 16 residues. CDR3 coding DNA: TGTGCCAGCAGCCCTCCCGGACAGCCCAGCACAGATACGCAGTATTTT. This gives the protein CASSPPGQPSTDTQYF.